A single sample is the source of the 32 T cell receptor beta chains below, sequenced in a study of regulatory T cells in long-lasting Graves disease. iRepertoire HTBI primers and Arm-PCR of CDR3 regions built TCR beta libraries. TCRdb processed the multiplex PCR reads anew with MiXCR; each CDR3 protein has one entry. Of more than 650,000 distinct CDR3 sequences in the sample, 30% were seen once. The time point denotes: persistent/refractory GD, antithyroid drugs over 5 years with positive TRAb. With RNA extracted from PBMCs as input, the TCR library was made. Sequenced material: peripheral blood mononuclear cells (PBMCs), taken when the disease was refractory, from a patient treated with antithyroid drugs. The source is a female donor with Graves disease.

DNA for the CDR3: TGTGCCGTGGAGGGGAACCAAGAGACCCAGTACTTC. This gives the protein CAVEGNQETQYF. The chain links TRBV19 to TRBJ2-5, with D possibly being TRBD2 (6 bases). This CDR3 spans 12 amino acids. Trimming stripped 11 bases from V and 0 bases from J, with 10 bases between. The germline V gene has CDR1 LNHDA and CDR2 SQIVND (reference sequence). Drawing the rest from reference TRBV19 and TRBJ2-5, the complete variable domain is DGGITQSPKYLFRKEGQNVTLSCEQNLNHDAMYWYRQDPGQGLRLIYYSQIVNDFQKGDIAEGYSVSREKKESFPLTVTSAQKNPTAFYLCAVEGNQETQYFGPGTRLLVL.

This chain uses TRBV2 with TRBJ2-7; D may correspond to TRBD1 or TRBD2 (6 bases each). The CDR3 sequence is 15 residues long. Trimming took off 0 bases at V and 3 bases at J, with 12 bases between the two ends. Germline loops: CDR1 SNHLY, CDR2 FYNNEI. The CDR3 DNA reads as TGTGCCAGCAGTGAAGCGCCGGGGGCGGACTACGAGCAGTACTTC. Its translation is CASSEAPGADYEQYF. The full variable domain, completed using reference TRBV2 and TRBJ2-7, is EPEVTQTPSHQVTQMGQEVILRCVPISNHLYFYWYRQILGQKVEFLVSFYNNEISEKSEIFDDQFSVERPDGSNFTLKIRSTKLEDSAMYFCASSEAPGADYEQYFGPGTRLTVT.

This clonotype was counted only a few times. The genes are TRBV29-1 and TRBJ1-2, with D perhaps matching TRBD1 (5 bases). This CDR3 region has 15 residues. Germline V gene sequence: CDR1 SQVTM, CDR2 ANQGSEA. Trimming pared 0 bases from V and 2 bases from J, leaving 13 bases between. CDR3 protein: CSVEEVHRRNYGYTF. As DNA, the CDR3 is TGCAGCGTTGAAGAGGTTCACAGGAGAAACTATGGCTACACCTTC.

This clonotype has just a few counts. The chain combines TRBV5-1 with TRBJ1-2, with D uncertain. V was cut by 4 bases and J by 1 base, with 17 bases left in between. CDR1 and CDR2 from the germline V gene are SGHRS and YFSETQ. The CDR3 totals 16 residues. The CDR3 coding sequence is TGCGCCAGCAGCCTGGCGACCTTCGGTCTTAACTATGGCTACACCTTC. It specifies CASSLATFGLNYGYTF. The full variable domain, with the rest looked up from reference TRBV5-1 and TRBJ1-2, is KAGVTQTPRYLIKTRGQQVTLSCSPISGHRSVSWYQQTPGQGLQFLFEYFSETQRNKGNFPGRFSGRQFSNSRSEMNVSTLELGDSALYLCASSLATFGLNYGYTFGSGTRLTVV.

J is TRBJ1-4 and V is TRBV14; D might be TRBD1 (6 bases). The CDR3 extends over 17 amino acids. Germline CDR1 and CDR2: SGHDN and FVKESK. V dropped 5 bases and J dropped 3 bases, with 19 bases sitting between them. The CDR3 DNA is TGTGCCAGCAGCTATGGGGACCTCAGGGGAGCTAATGAAAAACTGTTTTTT. Residues: CASSYGDLRGANEKLFF.

The chain couples TRBV25-1 to TRBJ2-7, with 9 bases identical to TRBD1. Trimming cost V 4 bases and J 3 bases; bases outside gene matches: 7. This CDR3 has 15 amino acids. From germline, CDR1 is MGHDK and CDR2 SYGVNS. The CDR3 protein is CASSVGQGTFYEQYF. The CDR3 region has the DNA TGTGCCAGCAGTGTCGGACAGGGGACTTTCTACGAGCAGTACTTC.

Concerning this clonotype: The junction departs from the called germline gene at one end, perhaps through a read error. V gene TRBV6-1 combines with J gene TRBJ1-4, with 7 bases identical to TRBD1. The CDR3 is 14 residues long. Per germline, CDR1 MNHNS and CDR2 SASEGT. The CDR3 is CASREDRDGEKLFF. DNA of the CDR3: TGTGCCAGCAGGGAAGACAGGGATGGTGAAAAACTGTTTTTT.

For this clonotype: A clone one base away is much larger, so this may be a read error. Here the CDR3 reads CASSNRQGNQPQHF. The CDR3 DNA sequence: TGTGCCAGCAGTAACCGACAGGGCAATCAGCCCCAGCATTTT. The chain links TRBV12-3 or TRBV12-4 to TRBJ1-5; a possible D gene is TRBD1 (6 bases). CDR3 size: 14 residues. Trimming took 5 bases from V and 2 from J, leaving 10 bases between them.

The V and J genes are TRBV7-3 and TRBJ1-1; no clear D. The germline gives CDR1 SGHTA, CDR2 FQGTGA. CDR3 length: 14 residues. Trimming pared 1 base from V and 5 bases from J, leaving 11 bases between. CDR3 amino acids: CASSLRPAGTEAFF. DNA for the CDR3: TGTGCCAGCAGCTTAAGACCGGCGGGGACTGAAGCTTTCTTT.

The chain joins TRBV18 to TRBJ1-1; a possible D gene is TRBD1 (6 bases). In germline, CDR1 is KGHSH, CDR2 LQKENI. Trimming pared 3 bases from V and 4 bases from J, leaving 15 bases between. This CDR3 spans 15 amino acids. In DNA form, the CDR3 reads TGTGCCAGCTCACCGCGTACAGGGTCTACCACTGAAGCTTTCTTT. It translates to CASSPRTGSTTEAFF. The full variable domain, completed using reference TRBV18 and TRBJ1-1, is NAGVMQNPRHLVRRRGQEARLRCSPMKGHSHVYWYRQLPEEGLKFMVYLQKENIIDESGMPKERFSAEFPKEGPSILRIQQVVRGDSAAYFCASSPRTGSTTEAFFGQGTRLTVV.

This clonotype was seen only a few times. J is TRBJ2-7 and V is TRBV20-1, with D uncertain. Germline values: CDR1 DFQATT, CDR2 SNEGSKA (reference sequence). This CDR3 comprises 14 residues. V lost 0 bases and J 3 bases, leaving 12 bases between the germline ends. CDR3: CSARDPLEYYEQYF. CDR3 bases: TGCAGTGCTAGAGATCCGCTGGAATACTACGAGCAGTACTTC.

This clonotype was recorded a few times. CDR3 nucleotide sequence: TGCAGTGCCCGGACTAGCGCAGAGACCCAGTACTTC. It yields the protein CSARTSAETQYF. The chain uses TRBV20-1 and TRBJ2-5; 9 nucleotides agree with TRBD2. The length of the CDR3 is 12 residues. V trimming: 6 bases; J trimming: 4 bases; junction bases outside the gene matches: 3. Per the germline V gene, CDR1 is DFQATT and CDR2 is SNEGSKA (reference sequence).

This clonotype was picked up a small number of times. The chain uses TRBV6-1 and TRBJ1-2, with D unclear. The CDR3 covers 13 residues. The germline V gene has CDR1 MNHNS and CDR2 SASEGT. Trimming removed 6 bases at V and 6 bases at J, with 14 bases between. The CDR3 coding sequence is TGTGCCAGCAGAACGGGATTTAAGGATGGCTACACCTTC. Translating it yields CASRTGFKDGYTF.

The chain's CDR3 is CASSLYPSGRVGETQYF. CDR3 sequence (DNA): TGTGCCAGCAGCTTGTACCCTAGCGGGAGGGTAGGAGAGACCCAGTACTTC. This chain joins TRBV5-5 and TRBJ2-5, with TRBD2 identical over 12 bases. This CDR3 comprises 17 residues. Trimming at V came to 1 base and at J to 4 bases, leaving 8 bases not matched to a gene. Germline V gene lookup returns CDR1 SGHKS and CDR2 YYEKEE (reference sequence).

The gene calls are TRBV5-6 and TRBJ1-2, with D possibly TRBD1 on 5 matching bases. V was pared by 3 bases and J by 2 bases, with 17 bases between. CDR1 is SGHDT, CDR2 YYEEEE, per germline. This CDR3 is built from 16 residues. The CDR3 nucleotides read TGTGCCAGCAGCTCTCGACAGACCTATACCAACTATGGCTACACCTTC. Its protein product is CASSSRQTYTNYGYTF.

This clonotype was observed a handful of times. This chain connects TRBV29-1 to TRBJ1-1; D unresolved. This CDR3 is 13 amino acids long. V gave up 4 bases and J gave up 2 bases, with 11 bases separating them. Looked up from germline, CDR1 is SQVTM and CDR2 is ANQGSEA. The CDR3 DNA reads TGCAGCGTTGGGCCTCATCGAAACACTGAAGCTTTCTTT. It is translated as CSVGPHRNTEAFF.

This clonotype appeared a few times. The chain couples TRBV6-1 to TRBJ2-7; D is perhaps TRBD2 (5 bases). Germline CDR1 reads MNHNS; CDR2 reads SASEGT. The CDR3 covers 12 residues. V dropped 1 base and J dropped 6 bases, with 7 bases sitting between them. This chain's CDR3 is CASSEGGAEQYF. The DNA of the CDR3 is TGTGCCAGCAGTGAAGGGGGAGCCGAGCAGTACTTC.

V gene TRBV19 combines with J gene TRBJ1-1; D not resolved. V lost 3 bases and J 1 base, leaving 15 bases between the germline ends. The CDR3 length is 16 residues. CDR1 is LNHDA, CDR2 SQIVND, per germline (reference sequence). The CDR3 bases are TGTGCCAGTAGTATTACAGCTGAGTGGGCGAACACTGAAGCTTTCTTT. Translating gives CASSITAEWANTEAFF.

This clonotype showed up just a few times. The chain employs TRBV28 and TRBJ1-6; D remains unclear. V was cut by 6 bases and J by 7 bases, with 10 bases left in between. Germline lookup yields CDR1 MDHEN and CDR2 SYDVKM. The length of the CDR3 is 13 residues. The CDR3 spells CASSPQLNSPLHF. The CDR3 DNA is TGTGCCAGCAGCCCACAGTTGAATTCACCCCTCCACTTT.

This clonotype was counted between two and nine times. The V gene is TRBV11-1, the J gene TRBJ2-7; D ambiguous. With 3 bases removed from V and 2 bases from J, the gap between germline ends came to 8 bases. Germline CDR1 reads SGHAT; CDR2 reads FQDESV (reference sequence). The CDR3 is made up of 13 amino acids. The DNA of the CDR3 is TGTGCCAGCAGCTTGGAGATCCCCTACGAGCAGTACTTC. Its translation is CASSLEIPYEQYF.

This clonotype was found a few times. The chain carries TRBV29-1 and TRBJ1-2; TRBD1 might be the D (5 bases). CDR3 length: 13 amino acids. Trimming left V 3 bases short and J 4 bases short, with 12 bases between. Germline V gives CDR1 SQVTM, CDR2 ANQGSEA. CDR3 loop: CSVDPRQGYGYTF. Here the CDR3 DNA reads TGCAGCGTTGACCCCCGGCAGGGCTATGGCTACACCTTC.

In DNA, the CDR3 is TGTGCCTGGAGCGAAATGATGAACACTGAAGCTTTCTTT. It encodes CAWSEMMNTEAFF. The chain recombines TRBV30 with TRBJ1-1; D is ambiguous. The CDR3 is 13 residues long. Trimming took 3 bases from V and 0 from J, leaving 8 bases between them. Germline V CDR1 and CDR2: GTSNPN, SVGIG (reference sequence).

This chain links TRBV6-1 with TRBJ2-5; 7 bases fit TRBD1. Germline V gene lookup returns CDR1 MNHNS and CDR2 SASEGT. Losses at the gene ends were 6 bases for V and 5 bases for J; bases not matched to a gene: 6. The CDR3 is 13 amino acids. The CDR3 region has the DNA TGTGCCAGCAGAGTACAGGGGCAGGAGACCCAGTACTTC. Protein sequence: CASRVQGQETQYF.

The chain employs TRBV6-1 and TRBJ2-7, with D perhaps assigned TRBD1 or TRBD2 (5 bases each). Per the germline V gene, CDR1 is MNHNS and CDR2 is SASEGT. CDR3 size: 16 residues. Trimming stripped 3 bases from V and 2 bases from J, with 17 bases between. CDR3 in amino acids: CASSDRAGTQAYEQYF. The CDR3 DNA follows: TGTGCCAGCAGTGACAGAGCCGGGACCCAAGCCTACGAGCAGTACTTC.

This clonotype was detected many times. The rearrangement joins TRBV28 to TRBJ1-5, with TRBD1 identical over 7 bases. Germline loops: CDR1 MDHEN, CDR2 SYDVKM. The CDR3 runs 18 residues. V lost 2 bases to trimming and J lost 8 bases; unmatched junction nucleotides: 18. The CDR3: CASSLPIRGQGGGEPQHF. As DNA, the CDR3 is TGTGCCAGCAGTTTACCCATCAGAGGACAAGGGGGCGGAGAGCCCCAGCATTTT.

This clonotype was picked up many times. The chain carries TRBV28 and TRBJ1-2, with unresolved D. The CDR3 consists of 13 residues. Trimming took 7 bases from V and 5 from J, leaving 14 bases between them. CDR1 and CDR2 from the germline V gene are MDHEN and SYDVKM. In nucleotides, the CDR3 is TGTGCCAGCACGACTAGTACAGCTTATGGCTACACCTTC. Amino acids: CASTTSTAYGYTF.

This clonotype was recorded many times. The rearrangement uses TRBV6-1 and TRBJ2-2, with 8 bases that match TRBD1. The CDR3 has 14 amino acids. Germline-derived CDR1 and CDR2 are MNHNS and SASEGT. The V segment lost 10 bases and the J segment 3 bases; nucleotides outside the gene matches: 7. The CDR3 spells CATRTGLDTGELFF. CDR3 coding DNA: TGTGCCACCCGGACAGGGTTGGACACCGGGGAGCTGTTTTTT.

The CDR3 nucleotides read TGTGCCAGCAGCTTAAGAGCCGGCCGAGGCACCATATATTTT. Translation gives CASSLRAGRGTIYF. The rearrangement uses TRBV7-6 and TRBJ1-3; no reliable D call. V was clipped by 2 bases and J by 9 bases, with 14 bases between them. The length of the CDR3 is 14 residues. CDR1 SGHVS and CDR2 FNYEAQ come from the germline V gene.

In this sample, this clonotype turned up many times. This chain joins TRBV28 and TRBJ1-1; D uncertain. The CDR3 consists of 15 residues. CDR1 and CDR2 from the germline V gene are MDHEN and SYDVKM. With 7 bases removed from V and 1 base from J, the gap between germline ends came to 16 bases. CDR3 sequence reads: CASIFLGLENTEAFF. The CDR3, as DNA: TGTGCCAGCATCTTCCTGGGCTTAGAGAACACTGAAGCTTTCTTT.

This clonotype was seen repeatedly, ten times or more. The rearrangement links TRBV24-1 to TRBJ1-2, with TRBD1 matching 7 bases. CDR1 is KGHDR, CDR2 SFDVKD, per germline. There are 15 residues in the CDR3. V was pared by 4 bases and J by 6 bases, with 10 bases of the junction left unmatched. The CDR3 is CATSDTSQGKDGYTF. The CDR3 bases are TGTGCCACCAGTGACACCTCACAGGGGAAGGATGGCTACACCTTC.

This clonotype came up many times. The rearrangement links TRBV12-3 or TRBV12-4 to TRBJ1-5; D uncertain. The CDR3 is made up of 13 amino acids. V was cut by 5 bases and J by 3 bases, with 8 bases left in between. The CDR3 here is CASSQTTNQPQHF. CDR3 in DNA: TGTGCCAGCAGTCAGACCACCAATCAGCCCCAGCATTTT.

The table lists this clonotype with many counts. The chain links TRBV28 to TRBJ1-3, with 7 bases lining up with TRBD1. Germline trimming cut 3 bases from V and 1 base from J; bases unmatched to any gene: 3. Germline V gives CDR1 MDHEN, CDR2 SYDVKM. The CDR3 length is 15 residues. DNA of the CDR3: TGTGCCAGCAGTTTGATACAGGGGTCTGGAAACACCATATATTTT. Translation gives CASSLIQGSGNTIYF.